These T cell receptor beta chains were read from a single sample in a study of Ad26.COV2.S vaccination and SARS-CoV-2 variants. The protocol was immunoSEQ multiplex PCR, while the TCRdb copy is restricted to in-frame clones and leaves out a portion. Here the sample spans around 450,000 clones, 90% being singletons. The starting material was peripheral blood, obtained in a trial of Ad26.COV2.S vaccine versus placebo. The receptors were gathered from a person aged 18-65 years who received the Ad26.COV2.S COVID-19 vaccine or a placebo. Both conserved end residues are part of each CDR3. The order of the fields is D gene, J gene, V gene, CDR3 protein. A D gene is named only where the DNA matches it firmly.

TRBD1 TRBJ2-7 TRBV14 CASSRRDSYEQYF
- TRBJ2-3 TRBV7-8 CASSLRPLGTDTQYF
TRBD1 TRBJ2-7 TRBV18 CASSPQGAQYEQYF
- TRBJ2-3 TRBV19 CASRQRGRTLGTHADTQYF
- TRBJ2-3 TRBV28 CASISWEGDTQYF
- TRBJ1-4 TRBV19 CASVARGVGEKLFF
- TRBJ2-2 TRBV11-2 CASSLGTGELFF
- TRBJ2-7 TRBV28 CASGGSYEQYF
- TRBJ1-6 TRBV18 CASSPIRQAYNSPLHF
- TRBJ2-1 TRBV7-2 CASSLAVGNEQFF
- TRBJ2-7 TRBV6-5 CASRISGAPYEQYF
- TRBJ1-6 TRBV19 CASSMRKSGNSPLHF
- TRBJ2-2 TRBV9 CAPKGVRQANTGELFF
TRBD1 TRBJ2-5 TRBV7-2 CASSPRAGGISETQYF
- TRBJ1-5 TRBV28 CASSELRVRNQPQHF
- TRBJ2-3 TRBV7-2 CASSSRVPTDTQYF
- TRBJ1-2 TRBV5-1 CASSLGARGAEGYTF
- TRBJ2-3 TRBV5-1 CASSHDRAPTDTQYF
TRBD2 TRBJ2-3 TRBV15 CATSRDRTSGSPDTQYF
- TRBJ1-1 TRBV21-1 CASSKEARKNTEAFF
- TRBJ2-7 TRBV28 CASSTPGGSYEQYF
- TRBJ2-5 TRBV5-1 CASSLGDFQETQYF
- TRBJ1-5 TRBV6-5 CASSPFGGQPQHF